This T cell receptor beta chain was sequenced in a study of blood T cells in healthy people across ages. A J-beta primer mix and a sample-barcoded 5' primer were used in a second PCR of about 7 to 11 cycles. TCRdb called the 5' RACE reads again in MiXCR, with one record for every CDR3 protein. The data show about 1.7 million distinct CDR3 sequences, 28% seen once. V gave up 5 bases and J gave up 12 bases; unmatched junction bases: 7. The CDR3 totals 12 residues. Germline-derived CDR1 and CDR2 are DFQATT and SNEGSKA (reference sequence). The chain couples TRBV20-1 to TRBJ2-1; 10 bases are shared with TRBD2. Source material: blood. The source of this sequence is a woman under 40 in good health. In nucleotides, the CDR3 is TGCAGTGCTTCTAGCGGGAGCGGTGGGCAGTTCTTC. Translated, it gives CSASSGSGGQFF.